The clone carrying this T cell receptor beta chain was observed at least ten times. No antigen is known for it. This CDR3 region has 13 residues. Germline CDR1 SGHTA, CDR2 FQGNSA. The V end was cut by 5 bases, the J end by 4 bases, with 11 bases between. Authors of the study amplified TCR beta CDR3 regions from RNA transcripts. HTBI primers were employed in a first-round RT-PCR of the TCR CDR3. TCRdb independently ran MiXCR on the multiplex PCR reads; one entry per CDR3 protein. The sample records about half a million distinct CDR3 sequences, roughly 22% being singletons. The source of the sample is a study of T cells in Graves' hyperthyroidism and ophthalmopathy. Study information: Sampling of peripheral blood happened at initial diagnosis, prior to any treatment.

Broader study findings: A 13 V-J signature model discriminated ophthalmopathy versus stable hyperthyroidism.

The source material was blood. The clonotype comes from a woman aged 70-85 years with Graves' ophthalmopathy. The chain links TRBV7-2 to TRBJ1-2; D gene ambiguous. The CDR3 coding sequence is TGTGCCAGCAGCCCCGCCGGTCTCTATGGCTACACCTTC. Translating gives CASSPAGLYGYTF.